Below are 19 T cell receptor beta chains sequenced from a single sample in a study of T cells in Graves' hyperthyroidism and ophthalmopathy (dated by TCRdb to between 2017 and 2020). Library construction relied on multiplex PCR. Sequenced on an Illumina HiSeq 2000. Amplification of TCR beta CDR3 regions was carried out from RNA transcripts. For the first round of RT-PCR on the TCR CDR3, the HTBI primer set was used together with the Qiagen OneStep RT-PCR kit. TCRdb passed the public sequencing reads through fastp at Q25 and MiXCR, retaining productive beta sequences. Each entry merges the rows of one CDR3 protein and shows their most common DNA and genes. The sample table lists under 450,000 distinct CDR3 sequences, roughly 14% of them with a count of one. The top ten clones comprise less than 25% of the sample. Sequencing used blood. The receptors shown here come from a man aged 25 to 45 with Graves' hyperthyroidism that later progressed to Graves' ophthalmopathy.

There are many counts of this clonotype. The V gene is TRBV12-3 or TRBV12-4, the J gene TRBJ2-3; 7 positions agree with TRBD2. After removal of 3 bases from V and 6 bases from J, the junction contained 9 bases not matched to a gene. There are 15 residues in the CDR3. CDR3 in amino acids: CASSFGAGWEDTQYF. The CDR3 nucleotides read TGTGCCAGCAGTTTTGGAGCGGGGTGGGAGGATACGCAGTATTTT.

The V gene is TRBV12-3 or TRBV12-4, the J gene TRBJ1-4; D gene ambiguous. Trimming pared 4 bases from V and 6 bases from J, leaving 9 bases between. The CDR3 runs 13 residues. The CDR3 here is CASSWMSDEKLFF. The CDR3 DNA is TGTGCCAGCAGTTGGATGTCGGATGAAAAACTGTTTTTT.

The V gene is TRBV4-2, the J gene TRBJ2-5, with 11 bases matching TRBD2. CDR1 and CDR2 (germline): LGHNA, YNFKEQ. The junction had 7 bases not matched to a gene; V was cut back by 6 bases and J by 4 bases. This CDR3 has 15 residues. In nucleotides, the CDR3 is TGTGCCAGCAGGGGAGGTAGCGGGGGGGCAGAGACCCAGTACTTC. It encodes CASRGGSGGAETQYF.

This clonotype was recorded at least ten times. CDR3 region: CASSILAGAWDEQFF. As DNA, the CDR3 is TGTGCCAGTAGTATCCTAGCGGGGGCGTGGGATGAGCAGTTCTTC. V and J are TRBV19 and TRBJ2-1; 10 positions match TRBD2. Germline V gives CDR1 LNHDA, CDR2 SQIVND (reference sequence). V shed 3 bases and J 8 bases; nucleotides not matched to a gene: 7. The CDR3 runs 15 residues.

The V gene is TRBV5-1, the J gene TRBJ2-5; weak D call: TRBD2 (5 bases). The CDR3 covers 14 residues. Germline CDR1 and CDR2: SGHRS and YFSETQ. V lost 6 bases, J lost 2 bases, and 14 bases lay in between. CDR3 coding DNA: TGCGCCAGCATCCAACGGGGTGGTCAAGAGACCCAGTACTTC. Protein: CASIQRGGQETQYF.

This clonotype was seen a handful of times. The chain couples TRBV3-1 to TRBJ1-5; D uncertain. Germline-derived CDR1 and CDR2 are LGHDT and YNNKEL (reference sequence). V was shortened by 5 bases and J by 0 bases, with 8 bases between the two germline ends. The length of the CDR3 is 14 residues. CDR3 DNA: TGTGCCAGCAGCGCCATAAATAGCAATCAGCCCCAGCATTTT. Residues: CASSAINSNQPQHF.

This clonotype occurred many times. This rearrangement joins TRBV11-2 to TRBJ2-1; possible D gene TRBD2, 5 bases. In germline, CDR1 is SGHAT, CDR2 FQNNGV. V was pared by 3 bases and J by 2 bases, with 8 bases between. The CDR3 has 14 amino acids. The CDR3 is CASSLGSPYNEQFF. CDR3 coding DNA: TGTGCCAGCAGCTTGGGGAGTCCCTACAATGAGCAGTTCTTC.

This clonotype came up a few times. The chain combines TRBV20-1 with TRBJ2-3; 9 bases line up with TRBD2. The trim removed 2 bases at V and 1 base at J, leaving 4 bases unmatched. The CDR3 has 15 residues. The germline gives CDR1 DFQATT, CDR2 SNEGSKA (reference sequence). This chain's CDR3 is CSARKRLAGTDTQYF. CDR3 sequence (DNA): TGCAGTGCTAGAAAGCGACTAGCGGGCACAGATACGCAGTATTTT.

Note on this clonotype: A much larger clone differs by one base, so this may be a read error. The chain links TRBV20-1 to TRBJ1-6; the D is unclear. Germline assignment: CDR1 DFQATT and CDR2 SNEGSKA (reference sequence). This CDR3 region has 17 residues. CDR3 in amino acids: CSVRPQSWRGNNSPLHF. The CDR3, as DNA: TGCAGTGTTAGACCCCAAAGCTGGCGGGGAAATAATTCACCCCTCCACTTT.

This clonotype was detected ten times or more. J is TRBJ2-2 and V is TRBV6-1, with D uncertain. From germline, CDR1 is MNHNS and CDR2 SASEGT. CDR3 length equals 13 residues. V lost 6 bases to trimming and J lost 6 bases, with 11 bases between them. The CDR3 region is CASSHDPSGELFF. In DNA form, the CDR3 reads TGTGCCAGCAGCCACGACCCCTCCGGGGAGCTGTTTTTT.

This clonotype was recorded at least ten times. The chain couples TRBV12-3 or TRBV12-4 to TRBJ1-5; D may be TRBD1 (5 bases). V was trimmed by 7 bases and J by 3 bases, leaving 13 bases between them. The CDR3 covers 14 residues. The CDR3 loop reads CASKDSLPNQPQHF. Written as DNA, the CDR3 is TGTGCCAGCAAAGACAGTTTGCCCAATCAGCCCCAGCATTTT.

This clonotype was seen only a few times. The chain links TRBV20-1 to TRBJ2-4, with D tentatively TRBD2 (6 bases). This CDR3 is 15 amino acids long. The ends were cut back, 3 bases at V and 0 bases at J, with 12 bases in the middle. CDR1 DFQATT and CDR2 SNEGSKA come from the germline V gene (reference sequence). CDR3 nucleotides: TGCAGTGCTAGCCAAGGGACTGTAGCCAAAAACATTCAGTACTTC. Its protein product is CSASQGTVAKNIQYF.

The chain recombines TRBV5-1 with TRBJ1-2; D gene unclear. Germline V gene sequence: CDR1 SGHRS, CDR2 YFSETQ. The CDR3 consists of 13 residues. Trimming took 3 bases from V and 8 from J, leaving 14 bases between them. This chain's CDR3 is CASSSPPGTGYTF. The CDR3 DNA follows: TGCGCCAGCAGCTCCCCTCCGGGTACCGGCTACACCTTC.

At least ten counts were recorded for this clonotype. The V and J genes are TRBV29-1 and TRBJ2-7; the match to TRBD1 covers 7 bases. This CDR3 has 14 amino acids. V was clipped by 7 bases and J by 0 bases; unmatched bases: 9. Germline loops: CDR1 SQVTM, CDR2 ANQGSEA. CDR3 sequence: CSALAGTASYEQYF. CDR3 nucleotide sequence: TGCAGCGCCCTGGCCGGGACAGCCTCCTACGAGCAGTACTTC.

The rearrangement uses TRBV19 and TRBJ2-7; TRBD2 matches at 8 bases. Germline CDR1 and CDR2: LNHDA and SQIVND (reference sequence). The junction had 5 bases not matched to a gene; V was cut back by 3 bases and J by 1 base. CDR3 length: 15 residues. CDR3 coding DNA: TGTGCCAGTAGTATTGGTGGCGGGGGGTCCTACGAGCAGTACTTC. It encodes CASSIGGGGSYEQYF.

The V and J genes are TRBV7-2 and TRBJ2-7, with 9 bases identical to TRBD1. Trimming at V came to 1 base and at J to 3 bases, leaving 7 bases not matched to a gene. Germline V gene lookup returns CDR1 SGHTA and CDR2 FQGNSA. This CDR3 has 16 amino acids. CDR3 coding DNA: TGTGCCAGCAGCTTAGTGGGGACAGGGAGAGGCTACGAGCAGTACTTC. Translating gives CASSLVGTGRGYEQYF.

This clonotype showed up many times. In nucleotides, the CDR3 is TGTGCCAGCAGGTGGTCGGACAGGAGCAATCAGCCCCAGCATTTT. Translation: CASRWSDRSNQPQHF. The V and J genes are TRBV28 and TRBJ1-5; the match to TRBD1 covers 7 bases. The germline V gene encodes CDR1 MDHEN and CDR2 SYDVKM. The length of the CDR3 is 15 residues. J was trimmed by 1 base and V by 6 bases; bases with no gene match: 6. Using reference TRBV28 and TRBJ1-5 for the parts outside the CDR3, the full variable domain is DVKVTQSSRYLVKRTGEKVFLECVQDMDHENMFWYRQDPGLGLRLIYFSYDVKMKEKGDIPEGYSVSREKKERFSLILESASTNQTSMYLCASRWSDRSNQPQHFGDGTRLSIL.

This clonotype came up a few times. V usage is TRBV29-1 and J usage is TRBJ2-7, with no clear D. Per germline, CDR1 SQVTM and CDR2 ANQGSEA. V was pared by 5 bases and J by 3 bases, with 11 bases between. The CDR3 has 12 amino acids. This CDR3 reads CSVTAQIYEQYF. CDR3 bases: TGCAGCGTTACGGCACAGATCTACGAGCAGTACTTC.

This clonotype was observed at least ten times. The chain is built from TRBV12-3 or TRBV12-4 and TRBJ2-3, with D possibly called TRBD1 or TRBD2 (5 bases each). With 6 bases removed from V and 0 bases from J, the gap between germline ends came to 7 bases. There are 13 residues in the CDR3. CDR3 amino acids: CASSRDSTDTQYF. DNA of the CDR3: TGTGCCAGCAGCCGGGACAGCACAGATACGCAGTATTTT.